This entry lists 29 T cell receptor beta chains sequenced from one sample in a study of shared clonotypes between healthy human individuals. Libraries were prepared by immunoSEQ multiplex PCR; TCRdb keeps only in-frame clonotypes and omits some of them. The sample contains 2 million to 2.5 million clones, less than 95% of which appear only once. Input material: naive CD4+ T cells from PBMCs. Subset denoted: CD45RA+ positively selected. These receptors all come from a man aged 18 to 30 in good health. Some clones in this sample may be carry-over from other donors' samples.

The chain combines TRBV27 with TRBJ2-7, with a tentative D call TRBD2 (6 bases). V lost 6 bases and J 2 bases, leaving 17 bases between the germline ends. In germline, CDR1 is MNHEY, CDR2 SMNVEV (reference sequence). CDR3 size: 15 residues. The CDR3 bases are TGTGCCAGCAGAACGGTGCTAGCGAATACCTACGAGCAGTACTTC. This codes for CASRTVLANTYEQYF.

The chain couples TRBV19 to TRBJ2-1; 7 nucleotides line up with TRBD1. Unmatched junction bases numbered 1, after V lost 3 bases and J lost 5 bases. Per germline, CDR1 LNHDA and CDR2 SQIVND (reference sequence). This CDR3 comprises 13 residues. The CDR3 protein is CASSIGTDNEQFF. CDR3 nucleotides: TGTGCCAGTAGTATCGGGACAGACAATGAGCAGTTCTTC.

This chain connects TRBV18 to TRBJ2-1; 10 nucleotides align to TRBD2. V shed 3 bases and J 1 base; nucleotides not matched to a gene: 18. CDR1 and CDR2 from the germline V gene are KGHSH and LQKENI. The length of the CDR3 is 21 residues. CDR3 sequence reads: CASSPGLADQRVGWSYNEQFF. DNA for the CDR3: TGTGCCAGCTCACCCGGACTAGCGGATCAAAGGGTAGGTTGGTCCTACAATGAGCAGTTCTTC.

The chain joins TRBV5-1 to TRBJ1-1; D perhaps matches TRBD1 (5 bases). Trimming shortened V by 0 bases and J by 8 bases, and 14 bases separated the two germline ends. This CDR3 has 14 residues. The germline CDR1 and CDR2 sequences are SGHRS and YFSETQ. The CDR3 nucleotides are TGCGCCAGCAGCTTGGCTCTGGGGGAGAGGGAAGCTTTCTTT. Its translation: CASSLALGEREAFF.

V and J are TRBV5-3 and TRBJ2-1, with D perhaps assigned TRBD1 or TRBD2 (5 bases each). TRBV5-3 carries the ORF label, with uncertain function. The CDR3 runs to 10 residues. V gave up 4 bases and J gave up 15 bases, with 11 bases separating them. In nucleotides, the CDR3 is TGTGCCAGAAGCACGGGACGGTCGTTCTTC. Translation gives CARSTGRSFF.

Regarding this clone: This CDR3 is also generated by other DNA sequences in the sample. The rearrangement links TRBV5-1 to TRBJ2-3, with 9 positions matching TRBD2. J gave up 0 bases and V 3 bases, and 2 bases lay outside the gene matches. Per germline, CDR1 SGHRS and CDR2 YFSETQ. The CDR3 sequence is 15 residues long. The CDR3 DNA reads TGCGCCAGCAGCTCGACTAGCGGTAGCACAGATACGCAGTATTTT. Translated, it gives CASSSTSGSTDTQYF.

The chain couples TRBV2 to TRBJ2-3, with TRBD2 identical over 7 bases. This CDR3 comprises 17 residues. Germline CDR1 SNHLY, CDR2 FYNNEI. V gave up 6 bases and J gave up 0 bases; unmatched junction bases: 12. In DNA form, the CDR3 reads TGTGCCAGCAGCGCTTGGGCCGGGAGGCCGAGCACAGATACGCAGTATTTT. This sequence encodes CASSAWAGRPSTDTQYF.

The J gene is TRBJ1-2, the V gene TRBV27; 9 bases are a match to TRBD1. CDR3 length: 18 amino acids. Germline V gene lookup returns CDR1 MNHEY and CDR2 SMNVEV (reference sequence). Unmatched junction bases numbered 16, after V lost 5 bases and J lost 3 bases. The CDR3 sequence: CASSPRSTGGFGYYGYTF. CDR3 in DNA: TGTGCCAGCAGTCCCCGTAGCACAGGGGGCTTTGGTTACTATGGCTACACCTTC.

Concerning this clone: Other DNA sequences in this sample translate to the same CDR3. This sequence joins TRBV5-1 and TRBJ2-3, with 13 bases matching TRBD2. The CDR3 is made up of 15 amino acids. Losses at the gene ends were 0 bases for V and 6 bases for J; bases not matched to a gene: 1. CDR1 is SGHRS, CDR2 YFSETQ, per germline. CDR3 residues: CASSLGTSGGDTQYF. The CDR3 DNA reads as TGCGCCAGCAGCTTGGGGACTAGCGGGGGCGATACGCAGTATTTT.

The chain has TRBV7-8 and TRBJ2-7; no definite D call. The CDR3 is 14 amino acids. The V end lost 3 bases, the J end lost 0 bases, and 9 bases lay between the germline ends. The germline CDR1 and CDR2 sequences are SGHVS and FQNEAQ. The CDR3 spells CASSLVANSYEQYF. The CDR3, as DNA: TGTGCCAGCAGCTTGGTGGCCAACTCCTACGAGCAGTACTTC.

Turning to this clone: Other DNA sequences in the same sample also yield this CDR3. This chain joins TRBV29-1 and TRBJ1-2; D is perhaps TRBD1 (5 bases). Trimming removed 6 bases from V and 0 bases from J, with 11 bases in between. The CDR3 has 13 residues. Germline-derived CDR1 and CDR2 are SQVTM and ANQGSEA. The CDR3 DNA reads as TGCAGCGTAGGACAATTAGCTAACTATGGCTACACCTTC. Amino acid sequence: CSVGQLANYGYTF.

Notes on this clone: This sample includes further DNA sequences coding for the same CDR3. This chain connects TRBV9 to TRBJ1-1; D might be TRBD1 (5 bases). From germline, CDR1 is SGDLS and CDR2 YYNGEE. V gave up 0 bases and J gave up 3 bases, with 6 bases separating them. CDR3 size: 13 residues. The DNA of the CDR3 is TGTGCCAGCAGCGTAGTGGGGGACACTGAAGCTTTCTTT. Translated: CASSVVGDTEAFF. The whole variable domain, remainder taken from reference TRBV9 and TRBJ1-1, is DSGVTQTPKHLITATGQRVTLRCSPRSGDLSVYWYQQSLDQGLQFLIQYYNGEERAKGNILERFSAQQFPDLHSELNLSSLELGDSALYFCASSVVGDTEAFFGQGTRLTVV.

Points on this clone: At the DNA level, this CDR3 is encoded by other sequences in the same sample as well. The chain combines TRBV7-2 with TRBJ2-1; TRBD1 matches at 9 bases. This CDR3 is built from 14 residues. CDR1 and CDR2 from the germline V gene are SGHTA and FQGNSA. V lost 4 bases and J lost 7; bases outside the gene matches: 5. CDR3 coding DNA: TGTGCCAGCAGCTACCGGACAGGGGAAAATGAGCAGTTCTTC. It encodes CASSYRTGENEQFF.

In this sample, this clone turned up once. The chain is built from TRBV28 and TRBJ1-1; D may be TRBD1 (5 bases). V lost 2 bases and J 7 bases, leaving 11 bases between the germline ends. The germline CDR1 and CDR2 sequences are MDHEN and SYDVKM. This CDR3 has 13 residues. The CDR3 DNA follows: TGTGCCAGCAGTTTAGGTTCGGGGGGTGAAGCTTTCTTT. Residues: CASSLGSGGEAFF.

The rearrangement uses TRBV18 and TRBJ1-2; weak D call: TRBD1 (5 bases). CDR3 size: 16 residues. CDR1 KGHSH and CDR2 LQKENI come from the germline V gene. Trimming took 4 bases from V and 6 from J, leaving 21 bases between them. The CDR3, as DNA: TGTGCCAGCTCACTCCCCATTTGGGGCAGGGATAATGGCTACACCTTC. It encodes CASSLPIWGRDNGYTF.

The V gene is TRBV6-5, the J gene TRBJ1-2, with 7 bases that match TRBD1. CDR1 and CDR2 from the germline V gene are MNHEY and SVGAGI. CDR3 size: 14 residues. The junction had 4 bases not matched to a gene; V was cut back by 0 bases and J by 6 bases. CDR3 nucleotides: TGTGCCAGCAGTTACTCTGGCAGGGGGGATGGCTACACCTTC. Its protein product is CASSYSGRGDGYTF.

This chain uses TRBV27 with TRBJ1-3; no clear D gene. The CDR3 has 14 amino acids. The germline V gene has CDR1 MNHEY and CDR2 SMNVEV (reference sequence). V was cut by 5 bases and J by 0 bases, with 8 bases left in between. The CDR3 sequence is CASSPEYSGNTIYF. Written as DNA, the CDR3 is TGTGCCAGCAGTCCGGAGTACTCTGGAAACACCATATATTTT.

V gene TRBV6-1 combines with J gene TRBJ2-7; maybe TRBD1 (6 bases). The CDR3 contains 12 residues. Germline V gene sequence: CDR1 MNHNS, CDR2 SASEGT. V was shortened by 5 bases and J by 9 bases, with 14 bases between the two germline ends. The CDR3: CASSQPDSGQYF. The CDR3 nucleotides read TGTGCCAGCAGTCAGCCGGACAGCGGGCAGTACTTC.

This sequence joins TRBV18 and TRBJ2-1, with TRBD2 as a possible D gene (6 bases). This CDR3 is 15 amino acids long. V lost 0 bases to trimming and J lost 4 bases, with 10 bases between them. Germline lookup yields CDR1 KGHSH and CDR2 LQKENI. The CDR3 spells CASSPPLAQYNEQFF. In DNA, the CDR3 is TGTGCCAGCTCACCACCCCTAGCGCAGTACAATGAGCAGTTCTTC.

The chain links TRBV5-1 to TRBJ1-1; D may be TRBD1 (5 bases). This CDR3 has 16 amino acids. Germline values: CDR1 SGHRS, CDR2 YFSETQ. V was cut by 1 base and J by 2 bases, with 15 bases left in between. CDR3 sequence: CASSLWGVRENTEAFF. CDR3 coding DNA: TGCGCCAGCAGCTTGTGGGGGGTCAGGGAAAACACTGAAGCTTTCTTT.

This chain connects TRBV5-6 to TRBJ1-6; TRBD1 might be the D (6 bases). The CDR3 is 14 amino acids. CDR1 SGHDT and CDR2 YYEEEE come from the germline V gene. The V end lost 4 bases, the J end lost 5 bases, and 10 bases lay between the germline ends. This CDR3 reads CASSRDIHNSPLHF. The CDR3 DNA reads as TGTGCCAGCAGCCGGGACATCCATAATTCACCCCTCCACTTT.

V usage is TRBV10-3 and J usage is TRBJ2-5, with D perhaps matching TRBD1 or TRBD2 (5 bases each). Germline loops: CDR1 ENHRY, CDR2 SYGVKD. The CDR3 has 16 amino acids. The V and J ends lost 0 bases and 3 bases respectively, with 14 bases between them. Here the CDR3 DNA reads TGTGCCATCAGTGAGTCGAAGGGACGGCCGGAAGAGACCCAGTACTTC. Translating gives CAISESKGRPEETQYF.

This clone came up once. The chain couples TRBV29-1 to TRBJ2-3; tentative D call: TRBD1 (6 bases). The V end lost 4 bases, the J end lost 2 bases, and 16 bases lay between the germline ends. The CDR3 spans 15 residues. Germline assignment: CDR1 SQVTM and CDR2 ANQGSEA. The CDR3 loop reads CSVARTADPTDTQYF. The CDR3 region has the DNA TGCAGCGTTGCAAGGACAGCGGACCCCACAGATACGCAGTATTTT.

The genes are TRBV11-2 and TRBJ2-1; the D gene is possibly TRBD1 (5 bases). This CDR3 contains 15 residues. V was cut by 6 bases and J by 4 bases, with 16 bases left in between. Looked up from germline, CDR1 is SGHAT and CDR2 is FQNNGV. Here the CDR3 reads CASRILQGKYNEQFF. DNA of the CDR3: TGTGCCAGCAGAATCCTGCAGGGAAAATACAATGAGCAGTTCTTC.

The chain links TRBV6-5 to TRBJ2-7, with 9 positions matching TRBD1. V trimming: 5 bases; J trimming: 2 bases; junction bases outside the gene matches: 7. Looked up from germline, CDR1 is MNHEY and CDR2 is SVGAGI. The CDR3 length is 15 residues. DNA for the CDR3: TGTGCCAGCAGTGGGGACAGGGACCGCGCCTACGAGCAGTACTTC. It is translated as CASSGDRDRAYEQYF.

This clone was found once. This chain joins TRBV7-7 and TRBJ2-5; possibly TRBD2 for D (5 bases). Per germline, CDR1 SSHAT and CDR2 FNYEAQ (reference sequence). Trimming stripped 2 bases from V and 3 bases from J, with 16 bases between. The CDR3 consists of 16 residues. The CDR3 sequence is CASSLNSGGSKETQYF. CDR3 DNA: TGTGCCAGCAGCTTAAACTCCGGTGGGAGTAAAGAGACCCAGTACTTC.

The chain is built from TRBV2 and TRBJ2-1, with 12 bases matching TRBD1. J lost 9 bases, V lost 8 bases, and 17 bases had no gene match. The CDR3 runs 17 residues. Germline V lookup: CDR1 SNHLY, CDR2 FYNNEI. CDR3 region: CASQPQTGTGGDSEQFF. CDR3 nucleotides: TGTGCCAGCCAACCTCAAACCGGGACAGGGGGCGATAGTGAGCAGTTCTTC.

As DNA, the CDR3 is TGTGCCATCAGTGAAGCCCCCTTAGGCGCGGGAGGGAGCGGGGAGCTGTTTTTT. Protein sequence: CAISEAPLGAGGSGELFF. The chain combines TRBV10-3 with TRBJ2-2; 9 nucleotides match TRBD2. Germline V gene data show CDR1 as ENHRY and CDR2 as SYGVKD. The CDR3 contains 18 residues. Trimming at V came to 3 bases and at J to 7 bases, leaving 15 bases not matched to a gene.

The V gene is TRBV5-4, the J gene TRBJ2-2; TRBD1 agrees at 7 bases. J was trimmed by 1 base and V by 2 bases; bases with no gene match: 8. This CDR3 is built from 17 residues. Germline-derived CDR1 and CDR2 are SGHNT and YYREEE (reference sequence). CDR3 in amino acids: CASSFEGGRGNTGELFF. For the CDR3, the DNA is TGTGCCAGCAGCTTTGAAGGGGGCAGGGGGAACACCGGGGAGCTGTTTTTT.